The present T cell receptor beta chain was sequenced within a study of T cells in Graves' hyperthyroidism and ophthalmopathy. The CDR3 loop spans 14 amino acids. Trimming removed 5 bases at V and 0 bases at J, with 13 bases between. The germline gives CDR1 DFQATT, CDR2 SNEGSKA (reference sequence). Each patient was aged 18 to 65 and had newly diagnosed hyperthyroidism of under 2 months' duration. The PBMCs studied were ones that came from about 10 ml fresh peripheral blood. With respect to this clonotype: Its target is unknown.

The study's findings and limits: Among clonotypes expanded in thyroid above 0.001, most were also found in blood.

Authors of the study amplified TCR beta CDR3 regions from RNA transcripts. The study used the HTBI primer set for a first-round RT-PCR of the TCR CDR3. TCRdb re-analysed the multiplex PCR reads in MiXCR, keeping a single row per CDR3 protein. The sample has about 560,000 distinct CDR3 sequences; over 15% are singletons. The sequenced sample was blood. This receptor was identified in a woman under 30 with Graves' hyperthyroidism. The chain combines TRBV20-1 with TRBJ1-1; D is undetermined. CDR3 protein: CSARVKGLNTEAFF. The CDR3 nucleotides are TGCAGTGCTCGAGTTAAGGGATTGAACACTGAAGCTTTCTTT.